Presented here are 2 T cell receptor beta chains from one specimen sequenced in a study of post-analysis software for immune sequencing data. Overall study findings and caveats: Roughly 5 TRBV segments occurring more often in patients than controls included TRBV5-6, TRBV5-1 and TRBV20-1.

Their antigens remain unidentified. TCR beta cDNA libraries had unique molecular identifiers. TCRdb passed the PCR reads through MiXCR, listing each CDR3 protein once. The repertoire holds approximately 730,000 distinct CDR3 sequences, 25% to 30% seen once, with roughly 0.53% in the top ten. The sequenced sample consisted of blood. Receptors were obtained from a girl aged 10 to 17 with multiple sclerosis.

This clonotype has only one observation. V gene TRBV7-9 combines with J gene TRBJ2-3; TRBD1 matches 7 bases. Germline V gives CDR1 SEHNR, CDR2 FQNEAQ (reference sequence). The CDR3 totals 18 residues. V gave up 7 bases and J gave up 1 base; unmatched junction bases: 17. The CDR3 DNA follows: TGTGCCAGCACCCGGAGCCAACTAACAGGGGACGGCACAGATACGCAGTATTTT. It encodes CASTRSQLTGDGTDTQYF.

The CDR3 sequence: CSVGTSGTQETQYF. For the CDR3, the DNA is TGCAGTGTCGGGACTAGCGGGACCCAAGAGACCCAGTACTTC. The genes are TRBV20-1 and TRBJ2-5, with 13 bases lining up with TRBD2. Germline CDR1 and CDR2: DFQATT and SNEGSKA (reference sequence). The V gene end was trimmed by 7 bases and the J gene end by 1 base; junction bases not matched to a gene: 3. The length of the CDR3 is 14 residues.